What follows are 19 T cell receptor beta chains derived from one specimen sequenced in a study of human CD8 memory T cell subsets. Researchers made TCR beta libraries via UMI-labeled 5' RACE. Following a re-call of the 5' RACE reads, TCRdb has one entry per CDR3 protein and lacks DNA. Recorded for this sample: around 5,000 distinct CDR3 sequences. Input material: CD8+ effector memory T cells (TEM) sorted from PBMCs. Subset denoted: effector memory CD8 T cells, CCR7- CD45RO+ CD95+. These receptors were obtained from a human donor in good health.

Considering frequency, this clonotype is medium-sized. The J gene is TRBJ2-1, the V gene TRBV19; without DNA, the TCRdb call of TRBD2 cannot be checked. The germline gives CDR1 LNHDA, CDR2 SQIVND (reference sequence). There are 15 residues in the CDR3. The CDR3 region is CASANSGEPYNEQFF. Using reference TRBV19 and TRBJ2-1 for the parts outside the CDR3, the full variable domain is DGGITQSPKYLFRKEGQNVTLSCEQNLNHDAMYWYRQDPGQGLRLIYYSQIVNDFQKGDIAEGYSVSREKKESFPLTVTSAQKNPTAFYLCASANSGEPYNEQFFGPGTRLTVL.

This rearrangement joins TRBV7-9 to TRBJ2-7; lacking DNA, the TRBD1 call made by TCRdb goes unchecked. The CDR3 spans 15 residues. Germline V gives CDR1 SEHNR, CDR2 FQNEAQ (reference sequence). The CDR3 is CASSFPGDGSYEQYF.

The rearrangement joins TRBV20-1 to TRBJ2-1; the D gene TCRdb calls, TRBD1, cannot be checked with no DNA. The V gene's germline CDR1 is DFQATT and CDR2 SNEGSKA (reference sequence). The CDR3 has 15 residues. Here the CDR3 reads CSARLSGGAYNEQFF.

J is TRBJ2-3 and V is TRBV6-4; TCRdb calls TRBD1, which cannot be checked without DNA. Germline V CDR1 and CDR2: MRHNA, SNTAGT. This CDR3 contains 15 residues. The CDR3 is CASSDQRGSTDTQYF.

This rearrangement joins TRBV19 to TRBJ1-1. This CDR3 is 11 amino acids long. Germline CDR1 is LNHDA and CDR2 is SQIVND (reference sequence). The CDR3 loop reads CASKRNTEAFF.

This chain joins TRBV25-1 and TRBJ2-7; TCRdb's D call of TRBD2 is untestable without DNA. Germline V CDR1 and CDR2: MGHDK, SYGVNS. This CDR3 comprises 17 residues. The CDR3 loop is CASSEGGSDGGSYEQYF.

The J gene is TRBJ1-2, the V gene TRBV5-8; TCRdb's D gene call, TRBD1, goes unchecked for lack of DNA. This CDR3 has 15 amino acids. Germline V CDR1 and CDR2: SGHTS, YDEGEE. CDR3 sequence reads: CASSLRTGRSYGYTF.

The gene calls are TRBV6-2 or TRBV6-3 and TRBJ2-5; as DNA is missing, the TRBD1 call by TCRdb cannot be tested. Germline V gives CDR1 MNHEY, CDR2 SVGEGT. CDR3 length: 14 amino acids. The CDR3 sequence is CASRDGGEEETQYF.

V gene TRBV3-1 combines with J gene TRBJ2-1; the D gene TCRdb calls, TRBD2, cannot be checked with no DNA. There are 17 residues in the CDR3. Germline V gene sequence: CDR1 LGHDT, CDR2 YNNKEL (reference sequence). This CDR3 is CASSQAGRDLPYNEQFF.

The chain joins TRBV6-4 to TRBJ2-3; absent DNA, TCRdb's TRBD2 call cannot be checked. From germline, CDR1 is MRHNA and CDR2 SNTAGT. The CDR3 has 15 residues. The CDR3 spells CASSELAGGPDTQYF.

This clonotype is deemed medium-sized by its frequency. CDR3 protein: CASSPLMGQGVSYEQYF. This chain connects TRBV27 to TRBJ2-7; lacking DNA, the TRBD1 call made by TCRdb goes unchecked. This CDR3 comprises 17 residues. CDR1 MNHEY and CDR2 SMNVEV come from the germline V gene (reference sequence).

The chain is built from TRBV2 and TRBJ1-5; TCRdb picks TRBD1, but there is no DNA to check that call. This CDR3 spans 18 amino acids. CDR1 and CDR2 (germline): SNHLY, FYNNEI. CDR3 amino acids: CASSYTPRQAQFYQPQHF.

This clonotype is identified as medium-sized from frequency. V and J are TRBV4-3 and TRBJ2-1; TCRdb designates TRBD1, a call that cannot be tested without DNA. Germline V lookup: CDR1 LGHNA, CDR2 YSLEER. The CDR3 contains 15 residues. The CDR3 sequence: CASSQGTGNINEQFF.

CDR3 amino acids: CSARDSGGELETQYF. The chain employs TRBV20-1 and TRBJ2-5; TCRdb lists TRBD2, though no DNA is available to test this call. There are 15 residues in the CDR3. Germline CDR1 is DFQATT and CDR2 is SNEGSKA (reference sequence).

J is TRBJ2-1 and V is TRBV18. Germline V gene data show CDR1 as KGHSH and CDR2 as LQKENI. The CDR3 length is 16 residues. The CDR3: CASHGVVGGSYNEQFF. The whole variable domain, remainder taken from reference TRBV18 and TRBJ2-1, is NAGVMQNPRHLVRRRGQEARLRCSPMKGHSHVYWYRQLPEEGLKFMVYLQKENIIDESGMPKERFSAEFPKEGPSILRIQQVVRGDSAAYFCASHGVVGGSYNEQFFGPGTRLTVL.

The CDR3 protein is CASSESAQGEGQPQHF. The J gene is TRBJ1-5, the V gene TRBV25-1. The CDR3 sequence is 16 residues long. The germline gives CDR1 MGHDK, CDR2 SYGVNS.

The chain uses TRBV20-1 and TRBJ2-2. CDR3 size: 14 residues. The germline CDR1 and CDR2 sequences are DFQATT and SNEGSKA (reference sequence). CDR3 residues: CSAREGTDTGELFF.

The chain combines TRBV6-1 with TRBJ2-3; lacking DNA, the TRBD1 call made by TCRdb goes unchecked. CDR1 is MNHNS and CDR2 is SASEGT in the germline V gene. The CDR3 sequence is 15 residues long. CDR3: CASSSSRGLTDTQYF.

This clonotype shows up as medium-sized by frequency. The chain carries TRBV6-4 and TRBJ2-3; there is no DNA to check the TCRdb D call of TRBD2. CDR1 and CDR2 (germline): MRHNA, SNTAGT. CDR3 length equals 14 residues. CDR3 in amino acids: CASSERGGTDTQYF.